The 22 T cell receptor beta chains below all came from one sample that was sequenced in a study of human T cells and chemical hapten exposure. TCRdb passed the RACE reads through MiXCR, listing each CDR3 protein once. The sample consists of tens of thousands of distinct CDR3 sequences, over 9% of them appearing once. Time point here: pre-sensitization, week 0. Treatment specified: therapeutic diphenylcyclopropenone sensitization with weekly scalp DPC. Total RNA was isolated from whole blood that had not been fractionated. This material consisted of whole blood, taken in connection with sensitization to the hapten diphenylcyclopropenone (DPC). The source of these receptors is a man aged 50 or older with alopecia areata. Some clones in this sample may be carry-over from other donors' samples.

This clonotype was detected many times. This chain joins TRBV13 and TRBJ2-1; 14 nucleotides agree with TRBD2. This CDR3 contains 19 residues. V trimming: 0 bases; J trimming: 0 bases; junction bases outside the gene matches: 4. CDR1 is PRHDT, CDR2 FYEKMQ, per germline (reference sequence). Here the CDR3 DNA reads TGTGCCAGCAGCTTAGGCGGACTAGCGGGAGGCCCCTCCTACAATGAGCAGTTCTTC. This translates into CASSLGGLAGGPSYNEQFF.

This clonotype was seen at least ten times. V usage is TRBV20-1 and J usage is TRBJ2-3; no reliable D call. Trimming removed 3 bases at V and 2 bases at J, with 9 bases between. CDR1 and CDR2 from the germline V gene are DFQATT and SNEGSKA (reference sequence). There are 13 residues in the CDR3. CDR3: CSASRQVTDTQYF. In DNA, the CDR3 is TGCAGTGCTAGCAGGCAGGTCACAGATACGCAGTATTTT.

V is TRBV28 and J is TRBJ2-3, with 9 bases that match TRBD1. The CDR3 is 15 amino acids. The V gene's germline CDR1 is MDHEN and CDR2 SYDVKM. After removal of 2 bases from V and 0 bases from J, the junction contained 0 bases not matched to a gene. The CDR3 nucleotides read TGTGCCAGCAGTTTAGACAGGGGGAGCACAGATACGCAGTATTTT. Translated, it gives CASSLDRGSTDTQYF.

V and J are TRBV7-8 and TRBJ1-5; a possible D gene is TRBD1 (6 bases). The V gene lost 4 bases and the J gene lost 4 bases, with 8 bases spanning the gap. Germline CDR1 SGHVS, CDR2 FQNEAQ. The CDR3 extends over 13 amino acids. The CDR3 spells CASSSDRNQPQHF. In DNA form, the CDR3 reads TGTGCCAGCAGCTCCGACAGGAATCAGCCCCAGCATTTT.

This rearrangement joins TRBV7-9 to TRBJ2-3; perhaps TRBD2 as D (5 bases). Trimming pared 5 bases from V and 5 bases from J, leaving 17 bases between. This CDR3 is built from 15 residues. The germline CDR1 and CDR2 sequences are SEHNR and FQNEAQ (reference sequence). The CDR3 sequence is CASSSLRAGLDTQYF. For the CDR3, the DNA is TGTGCCAGCAGCAGCCTGAGGGCCGGGTTAGATACGCAGTATTTT.

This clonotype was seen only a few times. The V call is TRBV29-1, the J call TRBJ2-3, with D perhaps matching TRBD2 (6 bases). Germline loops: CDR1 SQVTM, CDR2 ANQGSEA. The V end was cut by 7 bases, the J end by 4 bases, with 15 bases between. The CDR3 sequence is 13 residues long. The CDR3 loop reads CSAGPGGADTQYF. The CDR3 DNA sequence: TGCAGCGCCGGACCTGGAGGGGCAGATACGCAGTATTTT.

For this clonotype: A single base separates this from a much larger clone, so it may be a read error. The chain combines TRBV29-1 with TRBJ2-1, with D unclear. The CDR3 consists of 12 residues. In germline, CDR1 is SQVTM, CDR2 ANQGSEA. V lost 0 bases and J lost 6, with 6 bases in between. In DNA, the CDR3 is TGCAGCGTTGAAGAACTATGCAATGAGCAGTTCTTC. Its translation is CSVEELCNEQFF.

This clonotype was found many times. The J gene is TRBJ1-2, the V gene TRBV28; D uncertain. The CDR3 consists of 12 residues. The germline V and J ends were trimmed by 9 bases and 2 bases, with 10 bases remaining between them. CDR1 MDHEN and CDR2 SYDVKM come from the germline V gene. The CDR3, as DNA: TGTGCCAGTACTCCCCAGAACTATGGCTACACCTTC. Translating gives CASTPQNYGYTF.

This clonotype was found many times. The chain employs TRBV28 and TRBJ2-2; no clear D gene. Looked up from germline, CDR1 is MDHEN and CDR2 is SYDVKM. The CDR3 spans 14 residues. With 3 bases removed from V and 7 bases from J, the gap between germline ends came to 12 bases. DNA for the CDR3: TGTGCCAGCAGTTTGCCTACATTCGGCGGGGAGCTGTTTTTT. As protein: CASSLPTFGGELFF.

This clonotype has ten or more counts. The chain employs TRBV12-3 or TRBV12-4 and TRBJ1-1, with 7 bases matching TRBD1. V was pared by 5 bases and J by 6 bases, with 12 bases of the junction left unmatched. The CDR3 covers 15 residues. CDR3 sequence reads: CASSKDPTGYAEAFF. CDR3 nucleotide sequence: TGTGCCAGCAGTAAAGACCCGACAGGGTACGCTGAAGCTTTCTTT.

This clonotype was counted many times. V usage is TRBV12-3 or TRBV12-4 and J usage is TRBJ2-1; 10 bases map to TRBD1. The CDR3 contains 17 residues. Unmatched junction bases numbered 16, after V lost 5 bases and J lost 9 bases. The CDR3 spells CASSTKPGTGEWIEQFF. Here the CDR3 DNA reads TGTGCCAGCAGTACAAAACCCGGGACAGGGGAATGGATTGAGCAGTTCTTC.

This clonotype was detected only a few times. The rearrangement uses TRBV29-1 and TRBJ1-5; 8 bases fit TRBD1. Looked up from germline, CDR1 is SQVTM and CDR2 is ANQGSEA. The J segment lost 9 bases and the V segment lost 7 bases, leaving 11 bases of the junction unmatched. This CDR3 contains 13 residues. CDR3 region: CSALTGAGGPQHF. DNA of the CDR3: TGCAGCGCCCTGACAGGGGCGGGCGGGCCCCAGCATTTT.

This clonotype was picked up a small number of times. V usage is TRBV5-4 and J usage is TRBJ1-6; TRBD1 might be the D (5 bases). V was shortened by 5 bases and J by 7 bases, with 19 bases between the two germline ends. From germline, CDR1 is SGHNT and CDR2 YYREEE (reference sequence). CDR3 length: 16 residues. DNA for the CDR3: TGTGCCAGCAGGACGGCTGGGGGTCTCGGCAATTCACCCCTCCACTTT. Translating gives CASRTAGGLGNSPLHF.

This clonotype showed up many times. The CDR3 region has the DNA TGTGCCAGCAGTTATATACAGGGAGGCTATGGCTACACCTTC. It specifies CASSYIQGGYGYTF. This sequence joins TRBV27 and TRBJ1-2; TRBD1 might be the D (6 bases). Germline V gene sequence: CDR1 MNHEY, CDR2 SMNVEV (reference sequence). V was shortened by 4 bases and J by 4 bases, with 13 bases between the two germline ends. The CDR3 contains 14 residues.

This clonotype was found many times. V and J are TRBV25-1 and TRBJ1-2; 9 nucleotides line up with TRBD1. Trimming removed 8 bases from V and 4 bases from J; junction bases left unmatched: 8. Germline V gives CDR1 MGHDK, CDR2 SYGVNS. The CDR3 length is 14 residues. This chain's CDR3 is CASVQTGGVYGYTF. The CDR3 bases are TGTGCCAGCGTACAGACAGGGGGAGTCTATGGCTACACCTTC.

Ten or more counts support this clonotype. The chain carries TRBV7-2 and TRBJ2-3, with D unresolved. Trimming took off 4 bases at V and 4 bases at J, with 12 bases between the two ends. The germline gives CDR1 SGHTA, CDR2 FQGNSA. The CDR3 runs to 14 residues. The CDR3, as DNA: TGTGCCAGCAGCTCCGGCCTGGCTCCAGATACGCAGTATTTT. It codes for CASSSGLAPDTQYF. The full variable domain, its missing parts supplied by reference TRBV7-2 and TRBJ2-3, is GAGVSQSPSNKVTEKGKDVELRCDPISGHTALYWYRQSLGQGLEFLIYFQGNSAPDKSGLPSDRFSAERTGGSVSTLTIQRTQQEDSAVYLCASSSGLAPDTQYFGPGTRLTVL.

CDR3 protein: CSASDGYNEKLFF. CDR3 coding DNA: TGCAGTGCTAGTGACGGGTATAATGAAAAACTGTTTTTT. This rearrangement joins TRBV20-1 to TRBJ1-4; D gene unclear. The CDR3 consists of 13 residues. With 3 bases removed from V and 4 bases from J, the gap between germline ends came to 9 bases. CDR1 and CDR2 from the germline V gene are DFQATT and SNEGSKA (reference sequence).

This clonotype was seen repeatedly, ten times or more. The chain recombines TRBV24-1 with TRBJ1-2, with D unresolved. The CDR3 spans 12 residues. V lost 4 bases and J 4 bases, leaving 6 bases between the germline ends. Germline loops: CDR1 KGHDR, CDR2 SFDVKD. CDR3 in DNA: TGTGCCACCAGTGAGGACGGCTATGGCTACACCTTC. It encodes CATSEDGYGYTF.

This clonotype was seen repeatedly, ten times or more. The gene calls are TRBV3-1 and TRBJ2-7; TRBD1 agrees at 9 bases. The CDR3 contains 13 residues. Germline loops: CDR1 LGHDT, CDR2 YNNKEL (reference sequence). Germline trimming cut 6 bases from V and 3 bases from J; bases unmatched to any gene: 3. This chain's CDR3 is CASSEGQGYEQYF. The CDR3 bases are TGTGCCAGCAGTGAGGGACAGGGCTACGAGCAGTACTTC.

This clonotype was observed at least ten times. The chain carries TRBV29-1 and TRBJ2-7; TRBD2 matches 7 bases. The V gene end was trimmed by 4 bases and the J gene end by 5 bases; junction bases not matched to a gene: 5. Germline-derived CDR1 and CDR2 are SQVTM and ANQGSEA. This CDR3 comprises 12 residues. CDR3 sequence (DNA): TGCAGCGTTGCCGGGGGGAGCCACGAGCAGTACTTC. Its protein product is CSVAGGSHEQYF.

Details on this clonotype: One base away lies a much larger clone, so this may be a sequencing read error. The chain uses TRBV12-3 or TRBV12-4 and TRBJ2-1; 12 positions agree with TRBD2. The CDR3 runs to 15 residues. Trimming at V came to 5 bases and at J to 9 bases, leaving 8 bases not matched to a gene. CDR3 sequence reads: CASSPSGRVFGEQFF. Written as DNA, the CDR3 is TGTGCCAGCAGTCCTAGCGGGAGGGTCTTCGGTGAGCAGTTCTTC.

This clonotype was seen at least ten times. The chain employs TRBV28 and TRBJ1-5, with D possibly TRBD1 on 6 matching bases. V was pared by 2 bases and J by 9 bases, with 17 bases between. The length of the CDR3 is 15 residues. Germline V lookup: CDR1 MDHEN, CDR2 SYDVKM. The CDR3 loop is CASSLVGGSYRPQHF. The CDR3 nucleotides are TGTGCCAGCAGTTTAGTCGGGGGCTCCTATCGGCCCCAGCATTTT. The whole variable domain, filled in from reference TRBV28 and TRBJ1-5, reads DVKVTQSSRYLVKRTGEKVFLECVQDMDHENMFWYRQDPGLGLRLIYFSYDVKMKEKGDIPEGYSVSREKKERFSLILESASTNQTSMYLCASSLVGGSYRPQHFGDGTRLSIL.